This T cell receptor beta chain is from a study of blood T cell repertoires in COVID-19. About the research overall: COVID-19 samples collected from the United States, Italy and Spain covered acute and convalescent phases.

V shed 0 bases and J 7 bases; nucleotides not matched to a gene: 11. CDR3 length: 17 amino acids. Germline values: CDR1 GTSNPN, CDR2 SVGIG (reference sequence). Repertoires were generated with immunoSEQ multiplex PCR, while TCRdb's copy carries only in-frame clones and drops some. The sample consists of under 70,000 clones, 80% to 90% of them appearing once. The chain recombines TRBV30 with TRBJ2-1; 11 positions agree with TRBD2. The sequenced sample consisted of peripheral blood. This TCR was recovered from a woman younger than 30 with acute or convalescent COVID-19. The DNA of the CDR3 is TGTGCCTGGAGTGTAATCGACATAGCGGGGGGGCTGAATGAGCAGTTCTTC. Translation gives CAWSVIDIAGGLNEQFF. Supplemented by reference TRBV30 and TRBJ2-1, the full variable domain reads SQTIHQWPATLVQPVGSPLSLECTVEGTSNPNLYWYRQAAGRGLQLLFYSVGIGQISSEVPQNLSASRPQDRQFILSSKKLLLSDSGFYLCAWSVIDIAGGLNEQFFGPGTRLTVL.